A single sample gave rise to the 15 T cell receptor beta chains below, sequenced in a study of cytomegalovirus exposure and HLA in healthy donors. The PCR employed 60 Vbeta primers together with 13 Jbeta primers. The repertoire was sequenced with immunoSEQ multiplex PCR; TCRdb's copy has only in-frame clones and lacks some. The sample shows 150,000 to 180,000 clones, around 82% of them seen only once. The sample consisted of PBMCs. Source of these receptors: a woman aged 35 to 49 in good health and CMV-seropositive.

J is TRBJ2-1 and V is TRBV7-8; D remains ambiguous. This CDR3 has 14 amino acids. Germline V lookup: CDR1 SGHVS, CDR2 FQNEAQ. The V gene lost 5 bases and the J gene lost 4 bases, with 12 bases spanning the gap. CDR3 loop: CASSPIVHYNEQFF. CDR3 in DNA: TGTGCCAGCAGCCCTATCGTCCATTACAATGAGCAGTTCTTC.

The chain carries TRBV6-1 and TRBJ2-7; D might be TRBD1 (6 bases). Between the trimmed V and J ends, which lost 10 bases and 0 bases, there was a span of 16 bases. This CDR3 has 14 residues. CDR1 MNHNS and CDR2 SASEGT come from the germline V gene. The CDR3 protein is CATYWTESSYEQYF. In nucleotides, the CDR3 is TGTGCCACCTACTGGACAGAAAGCTCCTACGAGCAGTACTTC.

The gene calls are TRBV23-1 and TRBJ1-5; perhaps TRBD1 as D (5 bases). TRBV23-1 counts as an open reading frame of uncertain function. Trimming removed 2 bases at V and 6 bases at J, with 14 bases between. CDR3 size: 15 residues. CDR3: CASSQPPEGPQPQHF. The CDR3 DNA reads TGCGCCAGCAGTCAACCTCCGGAGGGGCCTCAGCCCCAGCATTTT.

The table lists this clone with a few counts. The chain has TRBV12-5 and TRBJ1-5; D is unresolved. CDR1 and CDR2 from the germline V gene are LGHNT and FRNRAP. Trimming shortened V by 3 bases and J by 10 bases, and 13 bases separated the two germline ends. The CDR3 runs 13 residues. The CDR3 sequence is CASGLTEGLPQHF. The CDR3 coding sequence is TGTGCTAGTGGTTTAACGGAGGGCCTTCCCCAGCATTTT.

V and J are TRBV11-1 and TRBJ2-7; TRBD1 aligns across 8 bases. J lost 0 bases, V lost 5 bases, and 3 bases had no gene match. This CDR3 has 14 amino acids. In germline, CDR1 is SGHAT, CDR2 FQDESV (reference sequence). The CDR3: CASSLDRGSYEQYF. The CDR3 DNA follows: TGTGCCAGCAGCCTCGACAGGGGCTCCTACGAGCAGTACTTC.

The rearrangement joins TRBV5-5 to TRBJ1-1, with TRBD1 identical over 7 bases. V gave up 6 bases and J gave up 1 base; unmatched junction bases: 9. The germline V gene encodes CDR1 SGHKS and CDR2 YYEKEE (reference sequence). CDR3 size: 15 residues. The DNA of the CDR3 is TGTGCCAGCATCCGGGGGCCAGGGGGGAACACTGAAGCTTTCTTT. Translating gives CASIRGPGGNTEAFF.

The chain carries TRBV19 and TRBJ1-2; 7 bases align to TRBD1. This CDR3 region has 13 residues. CDR1 and CDR2 from the germline V gene are LNHDA and SQIVND (reference sequence). V lost 7 bases, J lost 2 bases, and 4 bases stayed unmatched. CDR3 residues: CASNIQGNYGYTF. As DNA, the CDR3 is TGTGCCAGTAACATACAGGGGAACTATGGCTACACCTTC.

This clone was observed once. J is TRBJ2-3 and V is TRBV5-1, with 9 bases fitting TRBD2. CDR3 length: 15 residues. Germline loops: CDR1 SGHRS, CDR2 YFSETQ. The J segment lost 6 bases and the V segment lost 0 bases, leaving 5 bases of the junction unmatched. The CDR3 is CASSLEAGGLDTQYF. In DNA, the CDR3 is TGCGCCAGCAGCTTGGAAGCGGGAGGTTTGGATACGCAGTATTTT. The variable domain in full, with the rest retrieved from reference TRBV5-1 and TRBJ2-3, is KAGVTQTPRYLIKTRGQQVTLSCSPISGHRSVSWYQQTPGQGLQFLFEYFSETQRNKGNFPGRFSGRQFSNSRSEMNVSTLELGDSALYLCASSLEAGGLDTQYFGPGTRLTVL.

V is TRBV30 and J is TRBJ1-5; D ambiguous. Trimming took 3 bases from V and 6 from J, leaving 9 bases between them. CDR1 is GTSNPN, CDR2 SVGIG, per germline (reference sequence). The CDR3 sequence is 12 residues long. For the CDR3, the DNA is TGTGCCTGGAGCTCGGAGGGTCAGCCCCAGCATTTT. It specifies CAWSSEGQPQHF. The full variable domain, with the rest looked up from reference TRBV30 and TRBJ1-5, is SQTIHQWPATLVQPVGSPLSLECTVEGTSNPNLYWYRQAAGRGLQLLFYSVGIGQISSEVPQNLSASRPQDRQFILSSKKLLLSDSGFYLCAWSSEGQPQHFGDGTRLSIL.

This chain links TRBV19 with TRBJ2-2; weak D call: TRBD2 (5 bases). Per germline, CDR1 LNHDA and CDR2 SQIVND (reference sequence). Trimming left V 6 bases short and J 4 bases short, with 24 bases between. This CDR3 region has 18 residues. CDR3 bases: TGTGCCAGTAGAAACCCCGGCGGGTTGTCACGGGGCACCGGGGAGCTGTTTTTT. It encodes CASRNPGGLSRGTGELFF.

The J gene is TRBJ1-5, the V gene TRBV30; D unclear. The V end lost 1 base, the J end lost 5 bases, and 9 bases lay between the germline ends. Germline values: CDR1 GTSNPN, CDR2 SVGIG (reference sequence). The length of the CDR3 is 13 residues. The CDR3 reads CAWSGSGDQPQHF. CDR3 coding DNA: TGTGCCTGGAGTGGCAGCGGGGATCAGCCCCAGCATTTT. Complete variable domain (other parts from reference TRBV30 and TRBJ1-5): SQTIHQWPATLVQPVGSPLSLECTVEGTSNPNLYWYRQAAGRGLQLLFYSVGIGQISSEVPQNLSASRPQDRQFILSSKKLLLSDSGFYLCAWSGSGDQPQHFGDGTRLSIL.

This clone was detected only a few times. This chain connects TRBV6-5 to TRBJ1-2; D not certain. This CDR3 has 12 residues. CDR1 MNHEY and CDR2 SVGAGI come from the germline V gene. V gave up 4 bases and J gave up 5 bases, with 8 bases separating them. The CDR3 DNA reads TGTGCCAGCAGTTTTCCGGGTTATGGCTACACCTTC. Translation gives CASSFPGYGYTF.

This sequence joins TRBV30 and TRBJ1-5; 8 nucleotides align to TRBD1. V lost 5 bases, J lost 0 bases, and 3 bases stayed unmatched. CDR3 size: 14 residues. Germline CDR1 GTSNPN, CDR2 SVGIG (reference sequence). The DNA for the CDR3 is TGTGCCTGGGCGACAGGGGATAGCAATCAGCCCCAGCATTTT. This sequence encodes CAWATGDSNQPQHF.

The rearrangement joins TRBV7-3 to TRBJ2-3; D perhaps matches TRBD1 (6 bases). V was trimmed by 1 base and J by 4 bases, leaving 15 bases between them. The CDR3 extends over 16 amino acids. Germline CDR1 reads SGHTA; CDR2 reads FQGTGA. CDR3 in amino acids: CASSLIMGAGADTQYF. The CDR3 DNA reads as TGTGCCAGCAGCTTAATTATGGGGGCCGGCGCAGATACGCAGTATTTT.

V gene TRBV21-1 combines with J gene TRBJ2-7; the table's D call of TRBD1 was not tested on the DNA. TRBV21-1 is shown as a pseudogene. This CDR3 comprises 17 residues. The CDR3 protein is CASSTKGEWTALYEQYF. The CDR3, as DNA: TGTGCCAGCAGCACAAAGGGGGAGTGGACGGCCTTATACGAGCAGTACTTC.